A selection of T cell receptor beta chains follows, all from one sample in a study of cytomegalovirus exposure and HLA in healthy donors. Sequenced by immunoSEQ multiplex PCR; TCRdb stores in-frame clones only, minus some. The table has approximately 160,000 clones, roughly 85% seen once. The material sequenced was PBMCs. The receptors shown here come from a man between 18 and 29 years old in good health and CMV-seropositive. Each CDR3 is given without its conserved first and last residue.

v_call	j_call	cdr3_length	cdr3_aa
TRBV28	NA	15	ASSPRPGQGSSYEQY
TRBV29-1	NA	12	SVRRGAGSYEQY
TRBV6-5	TRBJ1-3	13	ASSYSTDPRNTIY
TRBV19	TRBJ2-7	11	ASRATGTYEQY
TRBV13	TRBJ2-7	12	ASSSTGADYEQY
TRBV7-9	TRBJ1-4	13	ASSLGTGRTEKLF
TRBV6-1	TRBJ2-3	11	ASSRQNTDTQY
TRBV27	TRBJ1-2	13	ASSLSRGHPYGYT
TRBV4-3	TRBJ2-1	14	ASSQEGEVADNEQF
TRBV4-1	TRBJ1-1	17	ASSQEKSTGSILGTEAF
TRBV19	TRBJ2-5	11	ASSGDSQETQY
TRBV19	TRBJ2-7	13	ASSTGTGAIYEQY
TRBV7-2	TRBJ1-5	16	ASSPDLFDRGYDQPQH
TRBV11-2	TRBJ1-4	14	ASSLGQVGRGEKLF
TRBV7-2	TRBJ1-1	13	ASSLALGRFIEAF
TRBV10-3	TRBJ2-1	12	AITPLAGETEQF
TRBV10-3	TRBJ1-2	12	AIRGQLEAYGYT
TRBV18	TRBJ2-7	14	ASSPPRKLGSYEQY
TRBV19	NA	13	ASSILGGLPYEQY
TRBV4-3	TRBJ2-7	13	ASSQDRDRGYEQY
TRBV7-6	TRBJ1-6	12	ASSSGQGNSPLH
TRBV27	TRBJ1-4	13	ASSRSWGGNEKLF